Below, 30 T cell receptor beta chains from the same sample are listed, as sequenced in a study of OX40 agonist ivuxolimab in advanced cancers. Library method: the immunoSEQ multiplex PCR assay. TCRdb took over this immuneACCESS table, retaining in-frame rearrangements with V and J assigned. Such tables are incomplete; in checked studies, under half of the missing clones stem from an unresolved V gene, and the remainder is unexplained. Recorded for this sample are about 52,000 clones; around 94% of them occurred a single time. 12% of the sample belongs to the ten largest clones. The input for sequencing was CD4+ or CD8+ T cells sorted from blood, taken in a trial of the OX40 agonist ivuxolimab. The receptors originated from an adult with an advanced solid tumor such as melanoma, head and neck, liver or kidney cancer.

The rearrangement uses TRBV6-4 and TRBJ2-3, with TRBD1 matching over 11 bases. The CDR3 has 16 amino acids. The V segment lost 0 bases and the J segment 4 bases; nucleotides outside the gene matches: 3. Germline V lookup: CDR1 MRHNA, CDR2 SNTAGT. The CDR3, as DNA: TGTGCCAGCAGTGACTCGGGACAGGGGGAGGCAGATACGCAGTATTTT. Its protein product is CASSDSGQGEADTQYF.

A single count supports this clone. V is TRBV19 and J is TRBJ1-5, with 7 nucleotides matching TRBD1. There are 17 residues in the CDR3. With 4 bases clipped from V and 1 base from J, the junction kept 10 bases outside the gene matches. From germline, CDR1 is LNHDA and CDR2 SQIVND (reference sequence). The CDR3 bases are TGTGCCAGTAGTACCCAGACAGGGCCCTGGAGCAATCAGCCCCAGCATTTT. Encoded protein: CASSTQTGPWSNQPQHF.

The rearrangement uses TRBV21-1 and TRBJ1-1. TRBV21-1 is a pseudogene locus. The CDR3 consists of 13 residues. This CDR3 reads CASSKVDRTEAFF. The CDR3 nucleotides read TGTGCCAGCAGCAAAGTGGACCGCACTGAAGCTTTCTTT.

V and J are TRBV27 and TRBJ2-7; 10 positions match TRBD1. The CDR3 has 15 amino acids. The germline CDR1 and CDR2 sequences are MNHEY and SMNVEV (reference sequence). V trimming: 6 bases; J trimming: 3 bases; junction bases outside the gene matches: 8. CDR3 nucleotides: TGTGCCAGCAGATTAAGGGGACAGGGGTTCTACGAGCAGTACTTC. Encoded protein: CASRLRGQGFYEQYF.

The chain links TRBV4-1 to TRBJ2-2; possible D gene TRBD1, 6 bases. Germline V gives CDR1 MGHRA, CDR2 YSYEKL. V was clipped by 3 bases and J by 5 bases, with 13 bases between them. This CDR3 comprises 15 residues. The chain's CDR3 is CASSHQTGRTGELFF. The CDR3 DNA reads as TGCGCCAGCAGCCATCAGACAGGTCGGACCGGGGAGCTGTTTTTT.

The chain recombines TRBV6-1 with TRBJ2-7; 8 bases match TRBD2. Germline V gene lookup returns CDR1 MNHNS and CDR2 SASEGT. V trimming: 4 bases; J trimming: 4 bases; junction bases outside the gene matches: 12. CDR3 size: 16 residues. The CDR3 loop is CASSVRVAGGRYEQYF. The CDR3 DNA is TGTGCCAGCAGTGTAAGGGTCGCGGGAGGAAGGTACGAGCAGTACTTC.

The chain combines TRBV6-5 with TRBJ2-5; 9 bases are shared with TRBD1. The CDR3 has 14 residues. CDR1 is MNHEY, CDR2 SVGAGI, per germline. V lost 7 bases, J lost 5 bases, and 8 bases stayed unmatched. This chain's CDR3 is CASTETGGWETQYF. CDR3 DNA sequence: TGTGCCAGCACCGAAACAGGGGGCTGGGAGACCCAGTACTTC.

The chain combines TRBV10-3 with TRBJ2-7, with 7 bases matching TRBD1. This CDR3 region has 15 residues. Germline values: CDR1 ENHRY, CDR2 SYGVKD. V trimming: 2 bases; J trimming: 2 bases; junction bases outside the gene matches: 6. CDR3 nucleotides: TGTGCCATCAGTGAGCCGGGACAGAGCCCCTACGAGCAGTACTTC. It codes for CAISEPGQSPYEQYF.

This clone occurred once. The V and J genes are TRBV19 and TRBJ2-1; D may correspond to TRBD1 or TRBD2 (5 bases each). Germline loops: CDR1 LNHDA, CDR2 SQIVND (reference sequence). CDR3 length equals 15 residues. Trimming removed 3 bases from V and 0 bases from J, with 9 bases in between. The CDR3 is CASSMGDLSYNEQFF. CDR3 in DNA: TGTGCCAGTAGTATGGGGGACCTCTCCTACAATGAGCAGTTCTTC.

The CDR3 nucleotides are TGCGCCAGCAGCCAAGAGGGGCGGGGGATCTACGAGCAGTACTTC. Residues: CASSQEGRGIYEQYF. The genes are TRBV4-1 and TRBJ2-7, with 7 nucleotides matching TRBD2. This CDR3 is 15 amino acids long. V shed 0 bases and J 3 bases; nucleotides not matched to a gene: 5. The germline V gene encodes CDR1 MGHRA and CDR2 YSYEKL.

The chain couples TRBV19 to TRBJ2-7; 10 bases match TRBD2. The V segment lost 11 bases and the J segment 7 bases; nucleotides outside the gene matches: 11. The CDR3 is 13 amino acids. Germline lookup yields CDR1 LNHDA and CDR2 SQIVND (reference sequence). The CDR3 sequence: CASTSGRAGEQYF. In nucleotides, the CDR3 is TGTGCCTCGACAAGCGGGAGGGCCGGGGAGCAGTACTTC.

This clone was counted only a few times. The gene calls are TRBV7-3 and TRBJ1-5; D uncertain. Deletions cut 1 base from V and 4 bases from J, with 14 bases between. This CDR3 is built from 16 residues. Germline V CDR1 and CDR2: SGHTA, FQGTGA. Written as DNA, the CDR3 is TGTGCCAGCAGCTTAAAACACTACCCTCCGAATCAGCCCCAGCATTTT. Its protein is CASSLKHYPPNQPQHF.

The rearrangement joins TRBV4-1 to TRBJ2-5; unclear D gene. The CDR3 is 14 residues long. Germline CDR1 and CDR2: MGHRA and YSYEKL. The ends were cut back, 1 base at V and 8 bases at J, with 14 bases in the middle. Written as DNA, the CDR3 is TGCGCCAGCAGCCAAGTTGGGGTCTACAGTACCCAGTACTTC. This gives the protein CASSQVGVYSTQYF.

J is TRBJ1-5 and V is TRBV5-5, with a possible D match to TRBD1 (5 bases). The V gene lost 2 bases and the J gene lost 0 bases, with 9 bases spanning the gap. The CDR3 is 15 amino acids. Germline lookup yields CDR1 SGHKS and CDR2 YYEKEE (reference sequence). For the CDR3, the DNA is TGTGCCAGCAGCTTAGACCAGGGTAGCAATCAGCCCCAGCATTTT. This gives the protein CASSLDQGSNQPQHF.

The J gene is TRBJ2-7, the V gene TRBV27, with D tentatively TRBD2 (5 bases). The CDR3 extends over 14 amino acids. V was cut by 5 bases and J by 6 bases, with 17 bases left in between. The germline CDR1 and CDR2 sequences are MNHEY and SMNVEV (reference sequence). CDR3 coding DNA: TGTGCCAGCAGTCGGACTCTCCGTACCATCGAGCAGTACTTC. Protein product: CASSRTLRTIEQYF.

The V call is TRBV15, the J call TRBJ2-5, with 8 positions matching TRBD2. The CDR3 has 15 residues. V was pared by 2 bases and J by 1 base, with 3 bases of the junction left unmatched. The germline V gene has CDR1 LNHNV and CDR2 YYDKDF (reference sequence). The CDR3 DNA follows: TGTGCCACCAGCAGACCGCGGGGGGCCCAAGAGACCCAGTACTTC. As protein: CATSRPRGAQETQYF. The complete variable domain, with remaining parts taken from reference TRBV15 and TRBJ2-5, reads DAMVIQNPRYQVTQFGKPVTLSCSQTLNHNVMYWYQQKSSQAPKLLFHYYDKDFNNEADTPDNFQSRRPNTSFCFLDIRSPGLGDTAMYLCATSRPRGAQETQYFGPGTRLLVL.

The chain is built from TRBV11-3 and TRBJ2-5; D might be TRBD1 (6 bases). There are 15 residues in the CDR3. V was clipped by 5 bases and J by 2 bases, with 15 bases between them. Per germline, CDR1 SGHNT and CDR2 YENEEA. CDR3 sequence (DNA): TGTGCCAGCAGCCTCCCCAGGGGTGGGCAAGAGACCCAGTACTTC. Translating gives CASSLPRGGQETQYF.

This chain joins TRBV4-1 and TRBJ2-7; TRBD2 aligns across 12 bases. CDR3 length: 16 residues. Germline-derived CDR1 and CDR2 are MGHRA and YSYEKL. The junction had 5 bases not matched to a gene; V was cut back by 3 bases and J by 2 bases. The CDR3 sequence is CASSHRTSGAPYEQYF. The CDR3, as DNA: TGCGCCAGCAGCCACCGGACTAGCGGGGCCCCCTACGAGCAGTACTTC.

V usage is TRBV2 and J usage is TRBJ2-7; the match to TRBD1 covers 10 bases. CDR3 length: 14 amino acids. Germline-derived CDR1 and CDR2 are SNHLY and FYNNEI. V gave up 8 bases and J gave up 6 bases; unmatched junction bases: 10. The CDR3 is CASSSTGGRFEQYF. CDR3 bases: TGTGCCAGCTCTTCGACAGGGGGCCGATTCGAGCAGTACTTC.

The chain recombines TRBV30 with TRBJ2-1; D is uncertain. The CDR3 consists of 11 residues. V lost 2 bases and J lost 8, with 7 bases in between. Germline assignment: CDR1 GTSNPN and CDR2 SVGIG (reference sequence). The CDR3 DNA reads as TGTGCCTGGAGTCAAATCTATGAGCAGTTCTTC. Translating it yields CAWSQIYEQFF.

V gene TRBV5-4 combines with J gene TRBJ2-7, with D tentatively TRBD2 (6 bases). V was cut by 2 bases and J by 1 base, with 13 bases left in between. This CDR3 has 15 residues. The germline V gene encodes CDR1 SGHNT and CDR2 YYREEE (reference sequence). CDR3 in amino acids: CASSLGPSVSYEQYF. CDR3 nucleotides: TGTGCCAGCAGCTTAGGGCCTAGCGTATCCTACGAGCAGTACTTC.

The chain uses TRBV11-3 and TRBJ1-1; D unresolved. Germline CDR1 and CDR2: SGHNT and YENEEA. The CDR3 extends over 13 amino acids. V dropped 1 base and J dropped 1 base, with 4 bases sitting between them. The DNA of the CDR3 is TGTGCCAGCAGCTTAGGCCCGAACACTGAAGCTTTCTTT. Residues: CASSLGPNTEAFF.

V usage is TRBV10-1 and J usage is TRBJ2-1, with D perhaps TRBD2 (6 bases). Germline loops: CDR1 WNHNN, CDR2 SYGVQD (reference sequence). This CDR3 is 14 amino acids long. V dropped 0 bases and J dropped 7 bases, with 10 bases sitting between them. The CDR3 loop reads CASSESTGANEQFF. CDR3 coding DNA: TGCGCCAGCAGTGAGTCGACGGGAGCGAATGAGCAGTTCTTC.

The chain combines TRBV6-6 with TRBJ2-2; D not resolved. CDR1 and CDR2 (germline): MNHNY, SVGAGI (reference sequence). This CDR3 comprises 12 residues. V was cut by 4 bases and J by 8 bases, with 8 bases left in between. The CDR3 bases are TGTGCCAGCAGTTTTGGGTTGGGGGAGCTGTTTTTT. Amino acids: CASSFGLGELFF.

V usage is TRBV30 and J usage is TRBJ1-4; D remains ambiguous. V was pared by 2 bases and J by 4 bases, with 17 bases between. The germline V gene has CDR1 GTSNPN and CDR2 SVGIG (reference sequence). CDR3 length: 16 amino acids. The CDR3: CAWSSYRVPDNEKLFF. Written as DNA, the CDR3 is TGTGCCTGGAGTAGTTATCGAGTGCCCGATAATGAAAAACTGTTTTTT.

The rearrangement joins TRBV6-1 to TRBJ2-5; no definite D call. V lost 8 bases and J 6 bases, leaving 7 bases between the germline ends. Germline loops: CDR1 MNHNS, CDR2 SASEGT. This CDR3 region has 10 residues. CDR3 bases: TGTGCCAGCGGGTTGAAGACCCAGTACTTC. It encodes CASGLKTQYF.

The sample holds a few counts of this clone. The gene calls are TRBV29-1 and TRBJ2-2; 9 bases match TRBD2. CDR1 and CDR2 (germline): SQVTM, ANQGSEA. Trimming at V came to 4 bases and at J to 4 bases, leaving 4 bases not matched to a gene. This CDR3 is built from 14 residues. CDR3 in DNA: TGCAGCGTTGCCGGGACTAGCAGCACCGGGGAGCTGTTTTTT. This codes for CSVAGTSSTGELFF.

The J gene is TRBJ2-7, the V gene TRBV15, with a weak D call TRBD1 (6 bases). Germline CDR1 reads LNHNV; CDR2 reads YYDKDF (reference sequence). Trimming shortened V by 1 base and J by 3 bases, and 16 bases separated the two germline ends. This CDR3 region has 16 residues. CDR3 amino acids: CATSRGGAGEGYEQYF. Written as DNA, the CDR3 is TGTGCCACCAGCAGAGGAGGGGCAGGGGAAGGCTACGAGCAGTACTTC.

The chain uses TRBV29-1 and TRBJ2-7, with D maybe TRBD1 (5 bases). Germline CDR1 reads SQVTM; CDR2 reads ANQGSEA. Deletions cut 3 bases from V and 5 bases from J, with 14 bases between. The CDR3 runs 13 residues. CDR3 coding DNA: TGCAGCGTTGATTCCCAGGGTTCCGACGAGCAGTACTTC. This codes for CSVDSQGSDEQYF.

This clone is judged hyperexpanded. The V and J genes are TRBV29-1 and TRBJ2-1; the D is unclear. CDR3 length equals 12 residues. Between the trimmed V and J ends, which lost 4 bases and 8 bases, there was a span of 12 bases. CDR1 is SQVTM and CDR2 is ANQGSEA in the germline V gene. The chain's CDR3 is CSVVAVLDEQFF. The CDR3 region has the DNA TGCAGCGTTGTCGCAGTATTGGATGAGCAGTTCTTC.